A selection of T cell receptor beta chains follows, all from one sample in a study of regulatory T cells in long-lasting Graves disease. One entry per CDR3 protein results from TCRdb running MiXCR on the multiplex PCR reads. The table lists approximately 560,000 distinct CDR3 sequences, around 16% of them singletons. The sample was also linked to a second study, of T cells in Graves' hyperthyroidism and ophthalmopathy.

Sequences were derived from peripheral blood mononuclear cells (PBMCs), sampled at new diagnosis, from a patient treated with antithyroid drugs. Receptors were obtained from a young man with Graves disease. Each CDR3 is given with its conserved first and last residue. A D gene is named only where the DNA matches it firmly. Some rows mark clone size as missing; the rest say once, few, many or name a class of expanded clone.

few TRBJ2-7 TRBV9 TRBD1 CASSVDRGQPYEQYF TGTGCCAGCAGCGTAGACCGGGGACAGCCCTACGAGCAGTACTTC
few TRBJ1-5 TRBV30 . CAWNAQNQPQHF TGTGCCTGGAACGCCCAAAATCAGCCCCAGCATTTT
many TRBJ2-3 TRBV11-2 . CASSLLYAADTQYF TGTGCCAGCAGCTTACTTTATGCGGCAGATACGCAGTATTTT
few TRBJ2-2 TRBV4-1 . CASSQGGARGLGGELFF TGCGCCAGCAGCCAAGGGGGGGCGAGGGGGCTTGGCGGGGAGCTGTTTTTT
. TRBJ2-5 TRBV5-1 . CASSFRVQETQYF TGCGCCAGCAGCTTCCGAGTACAAGAGACCCAGTACTTC
many TRBJ2-7 TRBV27 . CASSPGLSSRSRSYEQYF TGTGCCAGCAGTCCAGGACTTTCATCGAGGAGTAGGTCCTACGAGCAGTACTTC
few TRBJ1-2 TRBV6-5 . CASSYSFPPNYGYTF TGTGCCAGCAGTTACTCGTTTCCGCCAAACTATGGCTACACCTTC
many TRBJ1-1 TRBV11-1 . CASSLGGIGNTEAFF TGTGCCAGCAGCTTAGGGGGCATCGGGAACACTGAAGCTTTCTTT
. TRBJ2-3 TRBV10-3 TRBD1 CAISASTGTGTDTQYF TGTGCCATCAGTGCATCTACAGGGACAGGGACAGATACGCAGTATTTT
few TRBJ2-1 TRBV7-3 . CASSLTYDRLRGDNEQFF TGTGCCAGCAGCTTAACCTACGATCGGCTCCGTGGGGACAATGAGCAGTTCTTC